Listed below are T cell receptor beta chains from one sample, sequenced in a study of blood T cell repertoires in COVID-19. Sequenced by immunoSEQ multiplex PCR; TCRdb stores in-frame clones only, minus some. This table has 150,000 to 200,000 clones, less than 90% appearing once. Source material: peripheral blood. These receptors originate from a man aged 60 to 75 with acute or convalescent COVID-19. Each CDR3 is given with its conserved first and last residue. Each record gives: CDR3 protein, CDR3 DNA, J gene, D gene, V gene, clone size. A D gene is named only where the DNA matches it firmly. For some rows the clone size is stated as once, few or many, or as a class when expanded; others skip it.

CDR3: CATSDLRRMAGGPDTQYF
DNA: TGTGCCACCAGTGATTTGCGCCGAATGGCGGGAGGGCCGGATACGCAGTATTTT
J: TRBJ2-3
D: TRBD2
V: TRBV24-1
size: -

CDR3: CATGQISNQPQHF
DNA: TGTGCCACCGGACAGATTAGCAATCAGCCCCAGCATTTT
J: TRBJ1-5
D: -
V: TRBV19
size: -

CDR3: CACYPGTSGRANEQFF
DNA: TGTGCCTGTTACCCCGGGACTAGCGGGAGGGCCAATGAGCAGTTCTTC
J: TRBJ2-1
D: TRBD2
V: TRBV30
size: -

CDR3: CASSLTSGLDTGELFF
DNA: TGTGCCAGCAGCTTAACATCCGGACTCGACACCGGGGAGCTGTTTTTT
J: TRBJ2-2
D: -
V: TRBV7-9
size: -

CDR3: CASSLAVRDTQYF
DNA: TGTGCCAGCAGCTTAGCGGTTAGAGATACGCAGTATTTT
J: TRBJ2-3
D: -
V: TRBV7-2
size: -

CDR3: CASSVASGGANTGELFF
DNA: TGTGCCAGCAGCGTAGCTAGCGGGGGGGCGAACACCGGGGAGCTGTTTTTT
J: TRBJ2-2
D: TRBD2
V: TRBV9
size: -

CDR3: CASSPSTGTYGYTF
DNA: TGTGCCAGCAGCCCCTCGACAGGGACCTATGGCTACACCTTC
J: TRBJ1-2
D: TRBD1
V: TRBV7-9
size: -

CDR3: CATRGRGFETTEAFF
DNA: TGTGCCACCAGGGGCAGGGGCTTCGAGACCACTGAAGCTTTCTTT
J: TRBJ1-1
D: -
V: TRBV24-1
size: -

CDR3: CASIDWGGGRNTEAFF
DNA: TGCGCCAGCATCGACTGGGGAGGGGGAAGGAACACTGAAGCTTTCTTT
J: TRBJ1-1
D: -
V: TRBV10-2
size: -

CDR3: CASSMGTVLDTQYF
DNA: TGTGCCAGTAGTATGGGGACAGTCCTTGATACGCAGTATTTT
J: TRBJ2-3
D: TRBD1
V: TRBV19
size: -

CDR3: CASSQARGRGGYTF
DNA: TGCGCCAGCAGCCAAGCCAGGGGGCGAGGGGGCTACACCTTC
J: TRBJ1-2
D: TRBD1
V: TRBV4-1
size: -

CDR3: CASSFGQGGNTIYF
DNA: TGTGCCAGCAGCTTCGGACAGGGTGGAAACACCATATATTTT
J: TRBJ1-3
D: TRBD1
V: TRBV11-3
size: -

CDR3: CASSAQGGVGTDTQYF
DNA: TGTGCCAGCAGTGCCCAAGGGGGCGTTGGGACAGATACGCAGTATTTT
J: TRBJ2-3
D: TRBD1
V: TRBV25-1
size: -

CDR3: CASRLTGPYNEQFF
DNA: TGTGCCAGCAGACTGACAGGCCCATACAATGAGCAGTTCTTC
J: TRBJ2-1
D: -
V: TRBV6-5
size: -

CDR3: CASSLGGAETQYF
DNA: TGTGCCAGCAGCCTAGGGGGCGCAGAGACCCAGTACTTC
J: TRBJ2-5
D: TRBD1
V: TRBV3-1/TRBV3-2
size: -

CDR3: CASSAKQGAIAGIYGYTF
DNA: TGTGCCAGCAGCGCTAAACAGGGGGCTATCGCTGGTATTTATGGCTACACCTTC
J: TRBJ1-2
D: TRBD1
V: TRBV9
size: -

CDR3: CASSLVPGLAGTSNTGELFF
DNA: TGTGCCAGCAGCTTAGTACCGGGACTAGCGGGGACGTCGAACACCGGGGAGCTGTTTTTT
J: TRBJ2-2
D: TRBD2
V: TRBV5-4
size: -

CDR3: CASSLVGGTDYNEQFF
DNA: TGTGCCAGCAGCTTAGTTGGGGGGACAGACTACAATGAGCAGTTCTTC
J: TRBJ2-1
D: -
V: TRBV7-6
size: -

CDR3: CASRQSEPTGKNSPLHF
DNA: TGCGCCAGCAGGCAGAGTGAACCGACAGGGAAAAATTCACCCCTCCACTTT
J: TRBJ1-6
D: TRBD1
V: TRBV5-1
size: once

CDR3: CASNLEPGQGGYEQYF
DNA: TGTGCCAGCAACCTTGAACCGGGACAGGGAGGGTACGAGCAGTACTTC
J: TRBJ2-7
D: TRBD1
V: TRBV11-2
size: once

CDR3: CATSDLGGAGNQPQHF
DNA: TGTGCCACCAGTGATTTGGGGGGCGCAGGTAATCAGCCCCAGCATTTT
J: TRBJ1-5
D: -
V: TRBV24-1
size: -

CDR3: CASSPDREETQYF
DNA: TGTGCCAGTAGTCCGGACAGGGAAGAGACCCAGTACTTC
J: TRBJ2-5
D: TRBD1
V: TRBV19
size: once

CDR3: CATRTSGIEKLFF
DNA: TGTGCCACCCGAACCTCAGGGATTGAAAAACTGTTTTTT
J: TRBJ1-4
D: -
V: TRBV6-5
size: -

CDR3: CASSQSTTGVDEQYF
DNA: TGCGCCAGCAGCCAATCGACCACGGGGGTCGACGAGCAGTACTTC
J: TRBJ2-7
D: -
V: TRBV4-3
size: -

CDR3: CASTDRGAYNEQFF
DNA: TGTGCCAGCACGGACAGGGGCGCCTACAATGAGCAGTTCTTC
J: TRBJ2-1
D: TRBD1
V: TRBV11-3
size: -

CDR3: CASSEDSGNTIYF
DNA: TGTGCCAGCAGTGAAGATAGTGGAAACACCATATATTTT
J: TRBJ1-3
D: -
V: TRBV2
size: -

CDR3: CASSPGQGGYEQYF
DNA: TGTGCCAGCAGTCCGGGACAGGGGGGATACGAGCAGTACTTC
J: TRBJ2-7
D: TRBD1
V: TRBV28
size: -

CDR3: CASSLGEENYGYTF
DNA: TGTGCCAGCAGCTTAGGGGAGGAGAACTATGGCTACACCTTC
J: TRBJ1-2
D: -
V: TRBV11-2
size: -

CDR3: CASGRAGGTGELFF
DNA: TGTGCCAGCGGCCGCGCGGGGGGAACCGGGGAGCTGTTTTTT
J: TRBJ2-2
D: TRBD2
V: TRBV9
size: -

CDR3: CASSLVSQGYNEQFF
DNA: TGTGCCAGCAGCTTAGTTTCGCAGGGATACAATGAGCAGTTCTTC
J: TRBJ2-1
D: -
V: TRBV7-9
size: -

CDR3: CASSFVGVGGAETQYF
DNA: TGCGCCAGCAGCTTCGTAGGTGTAGGCGGGGCAGAGACCCAGTACTTC
J: TRBJ2-5
D: -
V: TRBV5-1
size: -